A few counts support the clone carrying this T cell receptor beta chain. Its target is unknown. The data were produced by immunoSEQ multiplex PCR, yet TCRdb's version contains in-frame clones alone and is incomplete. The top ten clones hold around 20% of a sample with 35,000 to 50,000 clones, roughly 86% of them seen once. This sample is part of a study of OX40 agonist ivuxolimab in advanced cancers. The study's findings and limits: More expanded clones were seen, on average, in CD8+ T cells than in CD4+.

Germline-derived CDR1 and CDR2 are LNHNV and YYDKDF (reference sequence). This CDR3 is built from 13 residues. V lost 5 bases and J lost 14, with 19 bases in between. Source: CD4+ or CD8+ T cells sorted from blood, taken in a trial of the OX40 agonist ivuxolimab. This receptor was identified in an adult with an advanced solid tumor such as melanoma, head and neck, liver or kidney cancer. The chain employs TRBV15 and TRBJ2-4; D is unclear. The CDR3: CATSGSSGGDEYF. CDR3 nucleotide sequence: TGTGCCACCAGCGGATCCTCCGGCGGTGATGAGTACTTC. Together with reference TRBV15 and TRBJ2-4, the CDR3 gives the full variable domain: DAMVIQNPRYQVTQFGKPVTLSCSQTLNHNVMYWYQQKSSQAPKLLFHYYDKDFNNEADTPDNFQSRRPNTSFCFLDIRSPGLGDTAMYLCATSGSSGGDEYFGAGTRLSVL.